What follows describes a single T cell receptor beta chain. Its antigen has not been determined. No base quality values were provided; no much bigger clone lies one nucleotide off. From the cysteine up to the phenylalanine, the CDR3 has a length of 18 residues. Only the CDR3 part of the read is kept: 54 bases, read in frame from the first base. Looking up the germline V gene yields CDR1 SGHVS and CDR2 FNYEAQ. V ends up 1 base short and J 5 bases short, with an unmatched junction base count of 10. The sample originates from a study of blood T cell repertoires in COVID-19 (dated by TCRdb to the early 2020s). About the investigation overall: The collaborator samples originated in the United States, Italy and Spain and spanned the acute and convalescent phases of COVID-19. The prospective study material was composed of cDNA or gDNA derived from T cells, B-cell-depleted T cells, or PBMCs. A de-identified subject ID, COVID-19 status, age in years and sex were almost always included in the sample metadata. The repertoires were released in a freely available public database intended as a resource for research on the immune response to SARS-CoV-2. Where available, HLA class I and class II types were taken from metadata supplied by the sample provider and were not determined by assay-based typing. The dataset comprised deeply sampled blood TCRbeta repertoires from subjects exposed to, actively infected with, or recovered from COVID-19. The samples were drawn from the first 160 participants of the ongoing ImmuneRACE study and from 950 to 1,500 subjects provided by 6 global collaborators. The full study reports these points: The amount of clinical and demographic metadata varied by source and participant and was provided uncurated.

TCRbeta CDR3 regions were amplified from genomic DNA by means of the immunoSEQ Assay, a bias-controlled multiplex PCR. Processing in the source paper ran as follows. The number of nucleated cells in each sample was estimated from the amplification of reference gene primers within the assay. To quantify the absolute abundance of each unique TCRbeta CDR3 rearrangement, sequence reads were collapsed and filtered. For each sample, productive Simpson clonality was calculated by taking the square root of Simpson's diversity index across productive rearrangements. TCRdb carries this immuneACCESS record with in-frame sequences only. Its versions omit some clonotypes, under half of them owing to an unresolved V gene in the studies checked, with the rest unexplained. V and J calls and clone size are given by that table; D and trimming were obtained from the DNA. The sample table holds tens of thousands of clones, of which 83% were seen once. Of the sample, 15% to 20% falls within the top ten clones.

Collaborating institutions collected whole blood in K2EDTA tubes following their own protocols. For TCRbeta analysis, collaborator samples were shipped as frozen whole blood, as isolated PBMCs, or as DNA extracted from either sample type. Sequenced input: peripheral blood. The receptor chain draws on TRBV7-6 and TRBJ2-2; 10 central bases correspond to TRBD2. The receptor's source is a woman at least 80 years old with acute or convalescent COVID-19. This receptor has the CDR3 CASSLGASGTSATGELFF. The sequenced DNA is TGTGCCAGCAGCTTAGGGGCCTCGGGGACTAGCGCTACCGGGGAGCTGTTTTTT.